This T cell receptor beta chain stems from a study of CD8+ T cells in alopecia areata (dated by TCRdb to 2016 to 2019). About the full investigation: In both human patients and the C3H/HeJ mouse model, the study applied high-throughput TCRbeta sequencing to look at T cell clonal expansion in alopecia areata. Human TCRbeta sequencing covered scalp tissue and sorted CD4+ and CD8+ peripheral blood T cells from patchy and totalis/universalis alopecia areata patients and healthy controls. Clonality in the scalp was compared among normal scalp (n=4), patchy alopecia areata scalp (n=8), and alopecia totalis/universalis scalp (n=8). RNA was extracted with the PAXgene miRNA kit for fixed scalp, the miRNeasy kit for PBMCs, and the RNeasy kit for mouse skin. TCRbeta CDR3 regions were amplified by immunoSEQ multiplex PCR using 35 Vbeta forward and 13 Jbeta reverse primers.

From its cysteine to its phenylalanine, the CDR3 spans 13 amino acids. Solely the CDR3 DNA is kept, with 39 bases framed from the first base. The V and J ends are trimmed by 2 bases and 6 bases, leaving 10 bases between them. Based on the germline V gene, the CDR1 and CDR2 sequences are SQVTM and ANQGSEA. This clone was counted a few times. Its binding antigen is unknown. The record has no base qualities; no much larger clone is one base away. General study outcomes and caveats: Higher clonality and more expanded CD8+ clones were observed in lesional scalp than in normal scalp, particularly in alopecia totalis/universalis, a finding suggestive of antigenic drive. Compared with mice, TCR sequences shared between patients were less clear, possibly partly because of HLA diversity across the patient population. Scalp TCR repertoire analysis is complicated because resident alphabeta T cells in normal human skin are also sequenced, whereas mouse skin is dominated by gammadelta T cells.

From alopecia areata patients, peripheral blood was collected along with lesional scalp punch biopsies. After PBMCs were isolated by density centrifugation and stained for CD3, CD4 and CD8, a FACSAria was used to sort CD4+ and CD8+ T cells. Untreated alopecia areata patients were recruited as part of a multicenter biomarker study. In 4 to 6 patients from the biomarker study, blood CD8+ T cells were sorted further into NKG2D-low and NKG2D-high fractions. Library generation was performed with the immunoSEQ multiplex PCR assay. RNA was extracted from all samples and reverse transcribed into cDNA as template for TCR sequencing. First-strand cDNA was synthesized with SuperScript III using a 2:1 mix of oligo-dT and random hexamers. Amplification bias was assessed with a synthetic immune receptor repertoire, and residual bias was removed computationally. On the authors' methods: Raw reads were preprocessed to remove errors, and CDR3 was defined according to IMGT conventions as the region from the conserved cysteine to phenylalanine. Clonality was computed by normalizing Shannon entropy by log2 of the number of productive unique TCRs and subtracting the result from 1. Scalp TCRbeta sequences were cross-referenced with sorted blood CD4 and CD8 repertoires so that the CD4 or CD8 identity of scalp clones could be inferred. The table comes from immuneACCESS by way of TCRdb, which keeps in-frame sequences with V and J called. Part of the clones is missing from these tables; in studies checked, under half for an unresolved V gene and the rest for unknown reasons. The V and J calls and the clone size are those of that table, but D and trimming were determined from the DNA. Across this sample there are about 82,000 clones, with roughly half seen only once. The ten largest account for 5.5% to 6.5% of the sample.

The sequenced material came from NKG2D-high CD8+ T cells sorted from blood. The cell subset or site tag for this specimen amounts to: sorted CD8+ NKG2D-high blood T cells. This chain joins TRBV29-1 to TRBJ2-2; confidence is insufficient to name the D gene. The sequence was obtained from a human donor with alopecia areata. The base sequence is TGCAGCGTTGAACTCGAAAAGGCCGGGGAGCTGTTTTTT. Its product reads: CSVELEKAGELFF.